Presented here are 31 T cell receptor beta chains from one specimen sequenced in a study of T-cell memory formation after mild COVID-19. TCRdb re-derived calls from the 5' RACE reads in MiXCR, one entry per CDR3 protein. Of some 160,000 distinct CDR3 sequences listed, roughly 31% were seen once; the top ten hold about 12%. What was sequenced was PBMCs or a T cell subset sorted from them (not recorded which). The receptors were sampled from an adult woman who had mild COVID-19 (a few samples of this study predate the infection). Cell type and time point are not known.

This clonotype came up a few times. The chain carries TRBV24-1 and TRBJ1-2; D is undetermined. The V gene's germline CDR1 is KGHDR and CDR2 SFDVKD. The CDR3 contains 13 residues. Deletions cut 9 bases from V and 2 bases from J, with 12 bases between. The CDR3 reads CATAVEGNYGYTF. The DNA for the CDR3 is TGTGCCACCGCCGTGGAGGGCAACTATGGCTACACCTTC.

This clonotype was detected a few times. The V and J genes are TRBV29-1 and TRBJ2-7; a possible D gene is TRBD1 (6 bases). The V gene lost 8 bases and the J gene lost 3 bases, with 11 bases spanning the gap. Germline V gene data show CDR1 as SQVTM and CDR2 as ANQGSEA. The length of the CDR3 is 11 residues. The CDR3 loop is CSTTQGYEQYF. The CDR3 DNA reads as TGCAGCACAACACAGGGCTACGAGCAGTACTTC.

This chain uses TRBV7-8 with TRBJ2-6; 7 bases are shared with TRBD1. The V and J ends lost 5 bases and 0 bases, in that order; junction bases with no gene match: 4. The CDR3 totals 16 residues. Germline CDR1 SGHVS, CDR2 FQNEAQ. The chain's CDR3 is CASSVDRSSGANVLTF. The CDR3 nucleotides are TGTGCCAGCAGCGTGGACAGGTCCTCTGGGGCCAACGTCCTGACTTTC.

The V call is TRBV7-8, the J call TRBJ2-7, with 8 bases identical to TRBD1. This CDR3 comprises 15 residues. The germline V gene encodes CDR1 SGHVS and CDR2 FQNEAQ. V shed 1 base, J shed 2 bases, and the junction held 4 bases outside the gene matches. The CDR3 here is CASSLVRDRTYEQYF. The CDR3 DNA is TGTGCCAGCAGCTTAGTCCGGGACAGGACCTACGAGCAGTACTTC.

The J gene is TRBJ1-3, the V gene TRBV18, with TRBD1 as a possible D gene (6 bases). The germline V gene encodes CDR1 KGHSH and CDR2 LQKENI. Trimming took 2 bases from V and 4 from J, leaving 12 bases between them. The CDR3 covers 15 residues. CDR3 protein: CASSPSTGQGNTIYF. CDR3 coding DNA: TGTGCCAGCTCACCATCTACAGGGCAGGGAAACACCATATATTTT.

The chain carries TRBV12-3 or TRBV12-4 and TRBJ1-1; the match to TRBD1 covers 11 bases. CDR3 size: 16 residues. The V and J ends lost 3 bases and 1 base, in that order; junction bases with no gene match: 4. The CDR3 spells CASSFGTGGRNTEAFF. DNA of the CDR3: TGTGCCAGCAGTTTTGGGACAGGGGGACGGAACACTGAAGCTTTCTTT.

This clonotype was seen a few times. The chain employs TRBV10-3 and TRBJ2-1, with TRBD2 matching over 11 bases. Unmatched junction bases numbered 10, after V lost 3 bases and J lost 12 bases. CDR3 length: 15 amino acids. The V gene's germline CDR1 is ENHRY and CDR2 SYGVKD. The CDR3, as DNA: TGTGCCATCAGTGACAAAACTAGCGGGAGCGTGGGGCAGTTCTTC. Its protein product is CAISDKTSGSVGQFF.

This clonotype was picked up a small number of times. As DNA, the CDR3 is TGCGCCAGCAGCCAAGTAGGCCCTCCTAGCGTTGAGACCCAGTACTTC. Translating it yields CASSQVGPPSVETQYF. This chain uses TRBV4-3 with TRBJ2-5, with a weak D call TRBD2 (6 bases). Germline CDR1 LGHNA, CDR2 YSLEER. V lost 1 base, J lost 5 bases, and 17 bases lay in between. This CDR3 region has 16 residues.

The sample holds a few counts of this clonotype. The chain carries TRBV5-1 and TRBJ2-1; no reliable D call. The CDR3 runs 15 residues. The ends were cut back, 1 base at V and 8 bases at J, with 16 bases in the middle. The V gene's germline CDR1 is SGHRS and CDR2 YFSETQ. The CDR3 nucleotides read TGCGCCAGCAGCTTGACGGCTTCTTCTAGGGATGAGCAGTTCTTC. As protein: CASSLTASSRDEQFF. The entire variable domain, with the rest obtained from reference TRBV5-1 and TRBJ2-1, is as follows: KAGVTQTPRYLIKTRGQQVTLSCSPISGHRSVSWYQQTPGQGLQFLFEYFSETQRNKGNFPGRFSGRQFSNSRSEMNVSTLELGDSALYLCASSLTASSRDEQFFGPGTRLTVL.

The genes are TRBV4-1 and TRBJ1-1, with D possibly being TRBD1 (6 bases). In germline, CDR1 is MGHRA, CDR2 YSYEKL. The CDR3 is 16 amino acids. Trimming took off 4 bases at V and 4 bases at J, with 19 bases between the two ends. The CDR3 DNA reads as TGCGCCAGCAGCCGCCCTGGGGCAGGGGATCGCACTGAAGCTTTCTTT. Translating it yields CASSRPGAGDRTEAFF.

The DNA of the CDR3 is TGCAGTGCTAGAGACCCACGGGACAGTAAAGAGACCCAGTACTTC. Translated, it gives CSARDPRDSKETQYF. V is TRBV20-1 and J is TRBJ2-5; 7 bases agree with TRBD1. CDR3 length equals 15 residues. The junction had 7 bases not matched to a gene; V was cut back by 0 bases and J by 3 bases. Germline loops: CDR1 DFQATT, CDR2 SNEGSKA (reference sequence).

The sample holds a few counts of this clonotype. The chain employs TRBV4-2 and TRBJ2-5, with D possibly being TRBD1 or TRBD2 (6 bases each). Trimming pared 0 bases from V and 1 base from J, leaving 18 bases between. The germline V gene encodes CDR1 LGHNA and CDR2 YNFKEQ. The CDR3 runs 18 residues. CDR3 region: CASSQEYQGGPGQETQYF. In nucleotides, the CDR3 is TGTGCCAGCAGCCAAGAATATCAAGGGGGGCCTGGCCAAGAGACCCAGTACTTC.

The V call is TRBV5-8, the J call TRBJ2-2, with unresolved D. The CDR3 contains 16 residues. The germline CDR1 and CDR2 sequences are SGHTS and YDEGEE. V was cut by 0 bases and J by 2 bases, with 11 bases left in between. In DNA form, the CDR3 reads TGTGCCAGCAGCTTGGAGGAGAAGTTTAACACCGGGGAGCTGTTTTTT. Translating gives CASSLEEKFNTGELFF.

V gene TRBV4-3 combines with J gene TRBJ2-7; TRBD2 agrees at 9 bases. This CDR3 has 16 amino acids. Germline loops: CDR1 LGHNA, CDR2 YSLEER. Trimming took 1 base from V and 2 from J; bases not matched to a gene: 6. The CDR3 reads CASSQGGAGGPYEQYF. The DNA of the CDR3 is TGCGCCAGCAGCCAAGGGGGTGCGGGAGGGCCCTACGAGCAGTACTTC.

This clonotype was picked up a small number of times. The genes are TRBV7-8 and TRBJ2-7, with 9 positions matching TRBD1. V lost 1 base to trimming and J lost 3 bases; unmatched junction nucleotides: 7. The germline V gene encodes CDR1 SGHVS and CDR2 FQNEAQ. This CDR3 spans 16 amino acids. CDR3 protein: CASSLGAGQGYYEQYF. As DNA, the CDR3 is TGTGCCAGCAGCTTAGGAGCGGGACAGGGCTACTACGAGCAGTACTTC.

J is TRBJ2-5 and V is TRBV9; 8 bases map to TRBD1. CDR1 and CDR2 from the germline V gene are SGDLS and YYNGEE. The CDR3 sequence is 16 residues long. Trimming took 0 bases from V and 2 from J; bases not matched to a gene: 6. The CDR3 DNA follows: TGTGCCAGCAGCGTAGCAGGGGGCGCAGGTCAAGAGACCCAGTACTTC. Protein product: CASSVAGGAGQETQYF.

In this sample, this clonotype turned up a few times. The V call is TRBV24-1, the J call TRBJ1-1; TRBD1 might be the D (5 bases). Trimming took off 4 bases at V and 4 bases at J, with 15 bases between the two ends. In germline, CDR1 is KGHDR, CDR2 SFDVKD. CDR3 length equals 15 residues. The CDR3 nucleotides are TGTGCCACCAGTGAGGGAGGGGAAGTGAGCACTGAAGCTTTCTTT. It translates to CATSEGGEVSTEAFF.

This clonotype was recorded a few times. The chain is built from TRBV10-3 and TRBJ2-5, with unresolved D. This CDR3 has 12 residues. The germline CDR1 and CDR2 sequences are ENHRY and SYGVKD. With 3 bases removed from V and 5 bases from J, the gap between germline ends came to 7 bases. CDR3 amino acids: CAISDSGETQYF. The CDR3 bases are TGTGCCATCAGTGATTCCGGGGAGACCCAGTACTTC.

This clonotype has more than one count but fewer than ten. The V and J genes are TRBV6-6 and TRBJ2-5, with D possibly being TRBD1 (6 bases). Trimming stripped 6 bases from V and 3 bases from J, with 11 bases between. Germline CDR1 and CDR2: MNHNY and SVGAGI (reference sequence). The CDR3 totals 13 residues. Written as DNA, the CDR3 is TGTGCCAGCAGCACAGGGACGGAAGAGACCCAGTACTTC. It codes for CASSTGTEETQYF.

The chain links TRBV7-9 to TRBJ1-2; 7 nucleotides align to TRBD1. This CDR3 comprises 15 residues. V shed 2 bases and J 7 bases; nucleotides not matched to a gene: 10. Germline loops: CDR1 SEHNR, CDR2 FQNEAQ (reference sequence). As DNA, the CDR3 is TGTGCCAGCAGCTTATGGGGGGACAGCCCCGCTGGCTACACCTTC. As protein: CASSLWGDSPAGYTF.

Worth noting for this clonotype: An end of the junction differs from the germline gene, which may be a read error. The V call is TRBV6-5, the J call TRBJ1-2; possible D gene TRBD1, 5 bases. CDR1 and CDR2 from the germline V gene are MNHEY and SVGAGI. This CDR3 has 15 residues. As DNA, the CDR3 is TGTGCCAGCAGTAACTCGAGAGGGGTAAACTATGGCTACACCTTC. It is translated as CASSNSRGVNYGYTF.

V is TRBV4-3 and J is TRBJ2-5, with D maybe TRBD1 (6 bases). Trimming cost V 4 bases and J 2 bases, with 11 bases left between them. The CDR3 contains 14 residues. From germline, CDR1 is LGHNA and CDR2 YSLEER. CDR3 sequence reads: CASSLWDKQETQYF. CDR3 nucleotide sequence: TGCGCCAGCAGCCTATGGGACAAGCAAGAGACCCAGTACTTC.

This chain connects TRBV6-2 or TRBV6-3 to TRBJ1-1; 9 bases map to TRBD1. The germline gives CDR1 MNHEY, CDR2 SVGEGT. This CDR3 comprises 15 residues. V was pared by 3 bases and J by 5 bases, with 7 bases of the junction left unmatched. The DNA of the CDR3 is TGTGCCAGCAGTTATTGGACAGGGGTGGGGACTGAAGCTTTCTTT. Amino acid sequence: CASSYWTGVGTEAFF.

This clonotype was counted between two and nine times. The chain combines TRBV29-1 with TRBJ2-3, with 10 bases matching TRBD1. The CDR3 length is 18 residues. After removal of 3 bases from V and 5 bases from J, the junction contained 17 bases not matched to a gene. Germline V lookup: CDR1 SQVTM, CDR2 ANQGSEA. The CDR3 nucleotides are TGCAGCGTTGATCGACCTACCTTCGACAGGGGGCGAGGAGATACGCAGTATTTT. Protein product: CSVDRPTFDRGRGDTQYF.

The V gene is TRBV27, the J gene TRBJ1-6, with D maybe TRBD1 (5 bases). CDR1 and CDR2 (germline): MNHEY, SMNVEV (reference sequence). This CDR3 spans 14 amino acids. Trimming removed 3 bases from V and 7 bases from J, with 10 bases in between. CDR3 DNA: TGTGCCAGCAGTTTTCGGGGGAGGAATTCACCCCTCCACTTT. Translating it yields CASSFRGRNSPLHF.

This clonotype was counted only a few times. The V gene is TRBV7-2, the J gene TRBJ1-2, with a weak D call TRBD1 (5 bases). The CDR3 is 14 residues long. V lost 0 bases and J lost 6, with 11 bases in between. Germline loops: CDR1 SGHTA, CDR2 FQGNSA. As DNA, the CDR3 is TGTGCCAGCAGCTTAGCGGGCAGGGACGATGGCTACACCTTC. It is translated as CASSLAGRDDGYTF.

In its sample, this clonotype was seen a few times. CDR3 nucleotides: TGCAGCGTTGAAGAAACCGGGGCCCCTGAAGCTTTCTTT. It yields the protein CSVEETGAPEAFF. The gene calls are TRBV29-1 and TRBJ1-1; a possible D gene is TRBD1 (5 bases). Germline CDR1 reads SQVTM; CDR2 reads ANQGSEA. Trimming took 0 bases from V and 6 from J, leaving 11 bases between them. The CDR3 has 13 amino acids.

The chain is built from TRBV12-3 or TRBV12-4 and TRBJ2-2; 14 bases match TRBD2. The CDR3 spans 15 residues. V shed 6 bases and J 6 bases; nucleotides not matched to a gene: 3. The CDR3 sequence is CASRGTSGRAGELFF. CDR3 nucleotide sequence: TGTGCCAGCAGGGGGACTAGCGGGAGAGCCGGGGAGCTGTTTTTT.

This chain uses TRBV2 with TRBJ2-5; 8 bases match TRBD2. Losses at the gene ends were 3 bases for V and 7 bases for J; bases not matched to a gene: 10. CDR3 length: 15 amino acids. Per the germline V gene, CDR1 is SNHLY and CDR2 is FYNNEI. The chain's CDR3 is CASSDGGGRGLTQYF. DNA for the CDR3: TGTGCCAGCAGTGACGGGGGGGGACGAGGGTTGACCCAGTACTTC.

This clonotype was detected only a few times. This chain connects TRBV9 to TRBJ1-2; D is perhaps TRBD1 (5 bases). Germline V gene data show CDR1 as SGDLS and CDR2 as YYNGEE. This CDR3 spans 14 amino acids. With 4 bases removed from V and 4 bases from J, the gap between germline ends came to 14 bases. The CDR3 nucleotides read TGTGCCAGCAGCCCCAGCGGGGCTACCTATGGCTACACCTTC. Its translation is CASSPSGATYGYTF.

This clonotype was detected a few times. The chain employs TRBV3-1 and TRBJ2-1; 9 bases fit TRBD2. Germline CDR1 LGHDT, CDR2 YNNKEL (reference sequence). This CDR3 region has 15 residues. The V and J ends lost 0 bases and 6 bases, in that order; junction bases with no gene match: 3. Here the CDR3 DNA reads TGTGCCAGCAGCCAAGAACGCGGGGGGGTCAATGAGCAGTTCTTC. Translated: CASSQERGGVNEQFF.